The following is a T cell receptor (beta chain) sequence with its context. What it recognizes is unknown. Per germline, CDR1 LNHDA and CDR2 SQIVND (reference sequence). The CDR3 is 19 residues long. Unmatched junction bases numbered 21, after V lost 5 bases and J lost 7 bases. Researchers used genomic DNA as the template to profile TCR beta VDJ and CDR3. TCRdb re-analysed the reads in MiXCR, keeping a single row per CDR3 protein. Of around 230,000 distinct CDR3 sequences listed, 61% are singletons. This specimen comes from a study of CD8+CD57+ T cells in acquired aplastic anemia. For the study at large: Across the sorted CD4+ and CD8+ cells, DNA amounts averaged roughly 3 ug. There were about 10.8 million reads, on average, for CD4+ cells from healthy donors. Study results and limitations: A significant difference in CD8+ Simpson's diversity between patients and controls was not found. Around 29 shared CD8+ CDR3s appeared highly expressed within patients' immunodominant clones.

This TCR was sampled from a human donor in good health. V and J are TRBV19 and TRBJ2-1; 9 bases are shared with TRBD1. Specimen: sorted CD4+, CD8+, or CD8+CD57+ T cells (not recorded which) from PBMCs. Written as DNA, the CDR3 is TGTGCCAGTAGTCCGGCGGACAGGGGCCTCAGTCTCGATAGGAATGAGCAGTTCTTC. This gives the protein CASSPADRGLSLDRNEQFF.